This T cell receptor beta chain was sequenced in a study of cytomegalovirus exposure and HLA in healthy donors. A remark on this clone: Its target is not known.

The PCR was carried out with 60 Vbeta primers and 13 Jbeta primers. Assay used: immunoSEQ multiplex PCR; TCRdb lists only in-frame clones, some missing. In the table there are fewer than 95,000 clones, 75% to 85% of which are singletons. Study conclusions and caveats: In terms of immune exposure information, only CMV serostatus was available.

Sequencing was carried out using PBMCs. The sequence came from a man aged 18 to 29 in good health and CMV-seronegative.

CDR3 residues: CASSYAFRDSRYAGTEAFF. Here the CDR3 DNA reads TGTGCCAGCAGCTACGCTTTCCGGGACAGTAGGTATGCCGGCACTGAAGCTTTCTTT. The V call is TRBV7-2, the J call TRBJ1-1; 7 bases are a match to TRBD1. Per germline, CDR1 SGHTA and CDR2 FQGNSA. This CDR3 comprises 19 residues. Unmatched junction bases numbered 21, after V lost 4 bases and J lost 4 bases.